The clone carrying this TCR beta chain was observed once. The CDR3 consists of 16 residues. Germline CDR1 KGHSH, CDR2 LQKENI. The germline V and J ends were trimmed by 3 bases and 4 bases, with 18 bases remaining between them. This specimen belongs to a study of blood T cell repertoires in COVID-19. Overall study context: COVID-19 samples from acute and convalescent phases originated in the United States, Italy and Spain.

Residents of about two dozen US areas, aged about 18 to 89 years, made up the participants. Either two negative PCRs, clearance, or symptom resolution qualified Cohort 3 donors as recovered. The data were produced by immunoSEQ multiplex PCR, yet TCRdb's version contains in-frame clones alone and is incomplete. The sample shows around 280,000 clones, 87% of them seen only once. The TCR sequence derives from a woman in her thirties or forties who had recovered from COVID-19. Sequencing used PBMCs or T cells enriched from blood (not recorded which). The rearrangement joins TRBV18 to TRBJ1-2; possibly TRBD1 for D (6 bases). Here the CDR3 reads CASSPSTGRSRYGYTF. The CDR3 DNA reads as TGTGCCAGCTCACCGAGCACAGGGAGATCCCGCTATGGCTACACCTTC.